This TCR beta chain was identified during a study of T cell responses to AZD1222 COVID-19 vaccine. The V gene lost 0 bases and the J gene lost 6 bases, with 11 bases spanning the gap. The CDR3 covers 14 residues. Germline V gene sequence: CDR1 LGHNA, CDR2 YSLEER. Produced via immunoSEQ multiplex PCR; TCRdb's table is partial and in-frame only. The repertoire consists of roughly 170,000 clones, with just over 85% occurring once and the leading ten covering 0.4% to 0.5%. This receptor was identified in an adult in good health. This sample comprised peripheral blood, obtained on day 0 of AZD1222 vaccination. V and J are TRBV4-3 and TRBJ1-1, with no clear D. CDR3: CASSQDRMIAEAFF. In nucleotides, the CDR3 is TGCGCCAGCAGCCAAGATCGCATGATCGCTGAAGCTTTCTTT.